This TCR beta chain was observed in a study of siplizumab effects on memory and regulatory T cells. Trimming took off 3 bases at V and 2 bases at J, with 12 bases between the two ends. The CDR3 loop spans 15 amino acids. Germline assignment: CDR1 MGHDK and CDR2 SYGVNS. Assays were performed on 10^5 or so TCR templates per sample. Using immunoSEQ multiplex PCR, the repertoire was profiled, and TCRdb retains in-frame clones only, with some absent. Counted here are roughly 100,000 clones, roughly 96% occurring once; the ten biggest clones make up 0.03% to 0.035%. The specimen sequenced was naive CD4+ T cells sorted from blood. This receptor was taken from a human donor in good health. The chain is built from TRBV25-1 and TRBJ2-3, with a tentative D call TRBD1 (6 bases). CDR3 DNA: TGTGCCAGCAGTGACCAAGGGGGACCCACAGATACGCAGTATTTT. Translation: CASSDQGGPTDTQYF.